The T cell receptor beta chain described here comes from a study of T cell responses to AZD1222 COVID-19 vaccine. Study results and caveats: Breadth and depth of Spike-specific TCRs rose after two AZD1222 doses. Across spike, vaccine-associated CD4 TCRs were found, dominant at 160-218 and 743-854. A mostly white British donor set with more females was recruited, and clonal diversity was possibly underestimated.

Profiled with immunoSEQ multiplex PCR; TCRdb holds only in-frame clones, not every one. Of 95,000 to 110,000 clones in the sample, about 89% were seen once. Analyses pooled second doses at about 4 or about 12 weeks. The CDR3 is 15 amino acids. Germline assignment: CDR1 LGHDT and CDR2 YNNKEL (reference sequence). With V trimmed by 4 bases and J by 9 bases, 9 bases remained unmatched. This clone was seen only a few times. Antigen specificity is unknown. The chain recombines TRBV3-1 (or the pseudogene TRBV3-2) with TRBJ1-6; 7 bases agree with TRBD1. This TCR derives from an adult who received the AZD1222 COVID-19 vaccine. The specimen was peripheral blood, collected 28 days after the second AZD1222 dose. The CDR3 sequence: CASSPYRGGSSPLHF. CDR3 coding DNA: TGTGCCAGCAGCCCCTACAGGGGAGGAAGTTCACCCCTCCACTTT.